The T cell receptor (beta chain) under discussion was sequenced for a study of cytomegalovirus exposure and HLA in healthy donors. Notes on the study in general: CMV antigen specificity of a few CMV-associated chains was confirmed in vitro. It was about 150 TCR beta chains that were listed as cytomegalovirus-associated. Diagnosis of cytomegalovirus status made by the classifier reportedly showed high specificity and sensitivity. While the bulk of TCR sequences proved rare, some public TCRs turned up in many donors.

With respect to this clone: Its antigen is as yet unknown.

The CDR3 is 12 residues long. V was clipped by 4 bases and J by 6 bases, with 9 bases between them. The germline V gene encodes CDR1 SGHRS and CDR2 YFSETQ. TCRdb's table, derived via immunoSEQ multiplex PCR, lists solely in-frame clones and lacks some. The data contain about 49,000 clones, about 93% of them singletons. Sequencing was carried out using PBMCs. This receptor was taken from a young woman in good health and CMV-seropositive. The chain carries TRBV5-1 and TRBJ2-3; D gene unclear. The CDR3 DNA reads TGCGCCAGCAGCCTTTCGCGGGATACGCAGTATTTT. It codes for CASSLSRDTQYF.